Listed here are 28 T cell receptor beta chains from one sample, sequenced in a study of T cells in narcolepsy. Some clones are missing from TCRdb's copy, which holds only in-frame ones; the method was immunoSEQ multiplex PCR. Altogether under 40,000 clones are present, about four fifths being singletons, with the ten largest covering 1.1%. Material: CD45RA- memory CD4+ T cells from PBMCs. The receptors come from a human donor with narcolepsy.

V usage is TRBV9 and J usage is TRBJ2-2; the match to TRBD2 covers 8 bases. The germline V gene encodes CDR1 SGDLS and CDR2 YYNGEE. Germline trimming cut 4 bases from V and 6 bases from J; bases unmatched to any gene: 17. The CDR3 consists of 18 residues. CDR3 residues: CASSPVSGSVFSPGELFF. CDR3 nucleotide sequence: TGTGCCAGCAGCCCCGTCAGCGGGAGCGTCTTTTCACCCGGGGAGCTGTTTTTT.

The genes are TRBV7-6 and TRBJ2-7; 12 nucleotides align to TRBD2. V lost 4 bases and J lost 3; bases outside the gene matches: 1. This CDR3 region has 14 residues. Germline CDR1 is SGHVS and CDR2 is FNYEAQ. The DNA of the CDR3 is TGTGCCAGCAGCTCGACTAGCGGGAGCTACGAGCAGTACTTC. It encodes CASSSTSGSYEQYF.

This clone has a handful of counts. The chain employs TRBV5-1 and TRBJ2-3; 8 nucleotides agree with TRBD1. The V gene end was trimmed by 3 bases and the J gene end by 0 bases; junction bases not matched to a gene: 3. The germline V gene has CDR1 SGHRS and CDR2 YFSETQ. The CDR3 is 15 amino acids. The CDR3 bases are TGCGCCAGCAGCTCCAGGGGGCTGAGCACAGATACGCAGTATTTT. It translates to CASSSRGLSTDTQYF.

This chain connects TRBV6-5 to TRBJ2-7; perhaps TRBD2 as D (6 bases). In germline, CDR1 is MNHEY, CDR2 SVGAGI. This CDR3 contains 12 residues. V lost 7 bases to trimming and J lost 0 bases, with 7 bases between them. As DNA, the CDR3 is TGTGCCAGCACTAGCGACTCCTACGAGCAGTACTTC. Protein sequence: CASTSDSYEQYF.

The J gene is TRBJ1-2, the V gene TRBV6-1; 7 bases match TRBD1. Germline CDR1 MNHNS, CDR2 SASEGT. The CDR3 contains 13 residues. V was clipped by 5 bases and J by 8 bases; unmatched bases: 8. The CDR3 protein is CASSKDRVAGYTF. The CDR3 nucleotides are TGTGCCAGCAGTAAAGACAGGGTCGCGGGCTACACCTTC.

The chain carries TRBV10-3 and TRBJ2-5; D could derive from TRBD1 or TRBD2 (5 bases each). Germline V gene sequence: CDR1 ENHRY, CDR2 SYGVKD. The CDR3 sequence is 15 residues long. V lost 2 bases and J lost 5, with 15 bases in between. The CDR3 DNA follows: TGTGCCATCAGTGAGCCTGAGTGGGGGACGGAGACCCAGTACTTC. Protein sequence: CAISEPEWGTETQYF.

The chain uses TRBV28 and TRBJ1-2, with 10 nucleotides matching TRBD1. Losses at the gene ends were 3 bases for V and 2 bases for J; bases not matched to a gene: 15. The germline gives CDR1 MDHEN, CDR2 SYDVKM. This CDR3 comprises 19 residues. The CDR3 region is CASSFLGRGQGGLNYGYTF. The CDR3 DNA follows: TGTGCCAGCAGTTTTCTCGGGCGAGGACAGGGGGGCTTAAACTATGGCTACACCTTC.

The CDR3 nucleotides are TGTGCCAGTAAGCAACGTACCGGGGAGCTGTTTTTT. This codes for CASKQRTGELFF. V gene TRBV19 combines with J gene TRBJ2-2; D is ambiguous. This CDR3 is 12 amino acids long. In germline, CDR1 is LNHDA, CDR2 SQIVND (reference sequence). Trimming stripped 7 bases from V and 5 bases from J, with 8 bases between. The full variable domain, completed using reference TRBV19 and TRBJ2-2, is DGGITQSPKYLFRKEGQNVTLSCEQNLNHDAMYWYRQDPGQGLRLIYYSQIVNDFQKGDIAEGYSVSREKKESFPLTVTSAQKNPTAFYLCASKQRTGELFFGEGSRLTVL.

CDR3 residues: CASSLARDTQYF. As DNA, the CDR3 is TGTGCCAGCAGCTTGGCCAGAGATACGCAGTATTTT. The V call is TRBV5-4, the J call TRBJ2-3; D gene uncertain. Trimming pared 0 bases from V and 5 bases from J, leaving 4 bases between. The CDR3 has 12 residues. Germline CDR1 is SGHNT and CDR2 is YYREEE (reference sequence).

The CDR3 here is CASSEIWSTGELFF. In nucleotides, the CDR3 is TGTGCCAGCAGTGAAATCTGGTCTACCGGGGAGCTGTTTTTT. The chain combines TRBV6-4 with TRBJ2-2; D remains unclear. The germline gives CDR1 MRHNA, CDR2 SNTAGT. The CDR3 runs to 14 residues. Trimming pared 3 bases from V and 5 bases from J, leaving 10 bases between.

This clone occurred a few times. The J gene is TRBJ2-3, the V gene TRBV11-2, with 7 bases aligning to TRBD2. The germline V gene has CDR1 SGHAT and CDR2 FQNNGV. The CDR3 totals 16 residues. With V trimmed by 4 bases and J by 1 base, 8 bases remained unmatched. The CDR3 here is CASSSSAGAGTDTQYF. Written as DNA, the CDR3 is TGTGCCAGCAGCTCTAGCGCGGGAGCCGGCACAGATACGCAGTATTTT.

This chain links TRBV5-1 with TRBJ2-5; D perhaps matches TRBD1 (5 bases). V was clipped by 2 bases and J by 2 bases, with 13 bases between them. Germline V lookup: CDR1 SGHRS, CDR2 YFSETQ. This CDR3 spans 15 amino acids. The chain's CDR3 is CASSFISDRQETQYF. CDR3 DNA sequence: TGCGCCAGCAGCTTTATTTCTGACAGACAAGAGACCCAGTACTTC.

V and J are TRBV6-5 and TRBJ2-7; D call uncertain. The CDR3 is 11 amino acids. CDR1 MNHEY and CDR2 SVGAGI come from the germline V gene. With 4 bases removed from V and 3 bases from J, the gap between germline ends came to 4 bases. The DNA of the CDR3 is TGTGCCAGCAGTTCCCTCTACGAGCAGTACTTC. Translation: CASSSLYEQYF.

This clone was seen a single time. The chain links TRBV6-5 to TRBJ2-7; perhaps TRBD2 as D (6 bases). The CDR3 extends over 12 amino acids. The V end was cut by 5 bases, the J end by 6 bases, with 11 bases between. The germline gives CDR1 MNHEY, CDR2 SVGAGI. CDR3 protein: CASSGGGVEQYF. The CDR3 DNA sequence: TGTGCCAGCAGTGGTGGAGGGGTCGAGCAGTACTTC.

This chain joins TRBV28 and TRBJ2-5; no clear D. The V end was cut by 7 bases, the J end by 9 bases, with 18 bases between. The CDR3 sequence is 13 residues long. Germline assignment: CDR1 MDHEN and CDR2 SYDVKM. The CDR3 DNA reads as TGTGCCAGCACCCTAATAGGGTCCTGGGCCCAGTACTTC. Translated: CASTLIGSWAQYF. Full variable domain (remainder filled in from reference TRBV28 and TRBJ2-5): DVKVTQSSRYLVKRTGEKVFLECVQDMDHENMFWYRQDPGLGLRLIYFSYDVKMKEKGDIPEGYSVSREKKERFSLILESASTNQTSMYLCASTLIGSWAQYFGPGTRLLVL.

The chain uses TRBV5-1 and TRBJ2-3; possibly TRBD1 for D (5 bases). V lost 0 bases, J lost 3 bases, and 14 bases lay in between. CDR3 size: 16 residues. Germline assignment: CDR1 SGHRS and CDR2 YFSETQ. In DNA, the CDR3 is TGCGCCAGCAGCTTGGAAGGGGCGTATCGAACAGATACGCAGTATTTT. This encodes CASSLEGAYRTDTQYF.

The V gene is TRBV14, the J gene TRBJ2-1; D ambiguous. The CDR3 is made up of 17 amino acids. Trimming took off 4 bases at V and 1 base at J, with 17 bases between the two ends. Germline V gene data show CDR1 as SGHDN and CDR2 as FVKESK. CDR3 sequence: CASSPNSRSRSYNEQFF. CDR3 sequence (DNA): TGTGCCAGCAGCCCCAACTCGCGAAGCAGGTCCTACAATGAGCAGTTCTTC.

Only a few counts were recorded for this clone. The genes are TRBV30 and TRBJ1-1; 8 nucleotides agree with TRBD1. Unmatched junction bases numbered 8, after V lost 1 base and J lost 1 base. The CDR3 totals 16 residues. Per the germline V gene, CDR1 is GTSNPN and CDR2 is SVGIG (reference sequence). DNA for the CDR3: TGTGCCTGGAGTGGGGGACCGACAGGGGCGAACACTGAAGCTTTCTTT. Its translation: CAWSGGPTGANTEAFF. Full variable domain (rest looked up from reference TRBV30 and TRBJ1-1): SQTIHQWPATLVQPVGSPLSLECTVEGTSNPNLYWYRQAAGRGLQLLFYSVGIGQISSEVPQNLSASRPQDRQFILSSKKLLLSDSGFYLCAWSGGPTGANTEAFFGQGTRLTVV.

V is TRBV11-3 and J is TRBJ2-7; 7 positions match TRBD2. Germline values: CDR1 SGHNT, CDR2 YENEEA. V dropped 5 bases and J dropped 0; count of bases not matched to a gene: 7. The CDR3 extends over 15 amino acids. CDR3 residues: CASSRSGISSYEQYF. The CDR3 nucleotides read TGTGCCAGCAGCCGAAGCGGGATTAGCTCCTACGAGCAGTACTTC.

This chain uses TRBV7-3 with TRBJ1-1; 9 positions agree with TRBD1. This CDR3 is 15 amino acids long. The junction had 2 bases not matched to a gene; V was cut back by 2 bases and J by 1 base. The germline gives CDR1 SGHTA, CDR2 FQGTGA. This CDR3 reads CASSLEGQGNTEAFF. The CDR3 bases are TGTGCCAGCAGCTTAGAGGGACAGGGGAACACTGAAGCTTTCTTT.

In the case of this clone: Without the conserved terminal phenylalanine or tryptophan, this CDR3 likely stems from a read error. This chain joins TRBV5-1 and TRBJ2-7; D may be TRBD1 (6 bases). This CDR3 is built from 15 residues. V gave up 6 bases and J gave up 2 bases, with 18 bases separating them. Germline CDR1 and CDR2: SGHRS and YFSETQ. For the CDR3, the DNA is TGCGCCAGCAACTGGGGGCATATCGGGACCTACGAGCAGTACCTC. Translation gives CASNWGHIGTYEQYL.

The chain links TRBV6-5 to TRBJ2-1; 10 nucleotides match TRBD1. J was trimmed by 1 base and V by 7 bases; bases with no gene match: 4. The germline CDR1 and CDR2 sequences are MNHEY and SVGAGI. This CDR3 is built from 15 residues. The CDR3 is CASTRTGGSYNEQFF. The CDR3 coding sequence is TGTGCCAGCACCCGGACAGGGGGGTCCTACAATGAGCAGTTCTTC.

This chain uses TRBV28 with TRBJ1-1; D is perhaps TRBD1 (5 bases). V lost 4 bases, J lost 10 bases, and 19 bases lay in between. CDR1 MDHEN and CDR2 SYDVKM come from the germline V gene. This CDR3 has 14 amino acids. The CDR3 loop is CASSSSGIGRGAFF. DNA for the CDR3: TGTGCCAGCAGTTCCTCAGGGATAGGGAGGGGAGCTTTCTTT.

This clone has a handful of counts. The J gene is TRBJ2-6, the V gene TRBV5-1; perhaps TRBD1 as D (6 bases). Germline V lookup: CDR1 SGHRS, CDR2 YFSETQ. V dropped 4 bases and J dropped 4 bases, with 12 bases sitting between them. This CDR3 has 15 residues. CDR3 loop: CASSVGTPGANVLTF. Written as DNA, the CDR3 is TGCGCCAGCAGCGTCGGGACACCAGGGGCCAACGTCCTGACTTTC.

The chain employs TRBV6-6 and TRBJ2-1; D is possibly TRBD2 (7 bases). The germline gives CDR1 MNHNY, CDR2 SVGAGI (reference sequence). There are 13 residues in the CDR3. With 2 bases removed from V and 10 bases from J, the gap between germline ends came to 12 bases. In DNA, the CDR3 is TGTGCCAGCAGTTACATTAGGGGGGGGGAGCAGTTCTTC. Encoded protein: CASSYIRGGEQFF.

This clone was detected only a few times. This chain uses TRBV27 with TRBJ2-7, with 10 nucleotides matching TRBD1. V was pared by 7 bases and J by 4 bases, with 10 bases of the junction left unmatched. This CDR3 contains 15 residues. Germline V gene lookup returns CDR1 MNHEY and CDR2 SMNVEV (reference sequence). The CDR3 sequence is CASKRPRDRGYEQYF. In nucleotides, the CDR3 is TGTGCCAGCAAAAGACCTCGGGACAGGGGTTACGAGCAGTACTTC.

This chain uses TRBV30 with TRBJ2-5; D is uncertain. The germline V gene has CDR1 GTSNPN and CDR2 SVGIG (reference sequence). The CDR3 is made up of 12 amino acids. Deletions cut 0 bases from V and 6 bases from J, with 8 bases between. CDR3 nucleotide sequence: TGTGCCTGGAGTGTAAACGGCCAGACCCAGTACTTC. This encodes CAWSVNGQTQYF. The full variable domain, rest sourced from reference TRBV30 and TRBJ2-5, is SQTIHQWPATLVQPVGSPLSLECTVEGTSNPNLYWYRQAAGRGLQLLFYSVGIGQISSEVPQNLSASRPQDRQFILSSKKLLLSDSGFYLCAWSVNGQTQYFGPGTRLLVL.

V usage is TRBV29-1 and J usage is TRBJ1-2; D call uncertain. This CDR3 contains 15 residues. The germline V and J ends were trimmed by 4 bases and 4 bases, with 19 bases remaining between them. CDR1 SQVTM and CDR2 ANQGSEA come from the germline V gene. The CDR3 DNA is TGCAGCGTTGTCCGTCCCGGGGTCGGGGTCTATGGCTACACCTTC. It codes for CSVVRPGVGVYGYTF.